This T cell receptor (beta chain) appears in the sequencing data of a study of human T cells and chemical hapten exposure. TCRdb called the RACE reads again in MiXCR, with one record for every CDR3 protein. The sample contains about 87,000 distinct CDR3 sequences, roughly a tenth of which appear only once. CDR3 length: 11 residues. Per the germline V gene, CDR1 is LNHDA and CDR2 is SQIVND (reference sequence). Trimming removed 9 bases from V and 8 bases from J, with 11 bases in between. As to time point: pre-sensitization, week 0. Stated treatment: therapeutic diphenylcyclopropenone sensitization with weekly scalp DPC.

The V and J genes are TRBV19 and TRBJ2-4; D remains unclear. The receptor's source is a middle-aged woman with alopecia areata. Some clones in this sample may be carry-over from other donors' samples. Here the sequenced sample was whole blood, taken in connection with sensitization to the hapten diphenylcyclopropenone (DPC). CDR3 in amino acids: CASAMQDIQYF. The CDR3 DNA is TGTGCCAGCGCGATGCAGGACATTCAGTACTTC.